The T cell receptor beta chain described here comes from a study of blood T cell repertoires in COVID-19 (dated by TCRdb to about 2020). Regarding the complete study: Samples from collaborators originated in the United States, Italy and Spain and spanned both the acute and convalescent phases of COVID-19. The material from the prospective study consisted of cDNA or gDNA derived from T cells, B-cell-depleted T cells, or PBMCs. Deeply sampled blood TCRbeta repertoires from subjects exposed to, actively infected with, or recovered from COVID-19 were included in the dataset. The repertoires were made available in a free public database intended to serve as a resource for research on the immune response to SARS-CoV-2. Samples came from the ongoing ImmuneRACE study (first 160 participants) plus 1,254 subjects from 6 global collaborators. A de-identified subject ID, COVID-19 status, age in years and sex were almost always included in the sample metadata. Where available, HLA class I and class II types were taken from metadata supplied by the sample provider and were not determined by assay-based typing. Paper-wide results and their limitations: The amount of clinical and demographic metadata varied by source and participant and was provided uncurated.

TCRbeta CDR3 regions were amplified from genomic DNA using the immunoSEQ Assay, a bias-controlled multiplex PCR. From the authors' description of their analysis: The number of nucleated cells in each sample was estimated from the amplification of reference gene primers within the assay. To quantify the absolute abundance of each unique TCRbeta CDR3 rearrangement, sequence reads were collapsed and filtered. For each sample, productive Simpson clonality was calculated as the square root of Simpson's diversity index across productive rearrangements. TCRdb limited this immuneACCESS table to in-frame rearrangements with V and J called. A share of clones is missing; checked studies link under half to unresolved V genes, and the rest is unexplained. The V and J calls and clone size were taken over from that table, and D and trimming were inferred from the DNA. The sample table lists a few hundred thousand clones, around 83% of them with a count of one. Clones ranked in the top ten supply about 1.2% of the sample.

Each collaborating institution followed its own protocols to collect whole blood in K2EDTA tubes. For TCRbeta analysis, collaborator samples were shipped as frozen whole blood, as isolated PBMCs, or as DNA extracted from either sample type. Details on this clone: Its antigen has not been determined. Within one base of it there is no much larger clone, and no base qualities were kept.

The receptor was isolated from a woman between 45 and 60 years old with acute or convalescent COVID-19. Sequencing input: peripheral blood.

CDR3 sequence: CASSLESAGVNTEAFF. The sequenced DNA is TGCGCCAGCAGCTTGGAATCCGCAGGGGTGAACACTGAAGCTTTCTTT. The V and J genes are TRBV5-1 and TRBJ1-1, with TRBD1 perhaps the D gene, on 6 matching bases. The germline V gene encodes CDR1 SGHRS and CDR2 YFSETQ. The trim is 0 bases for V and 0 bases for J, with a gap of 12 bases between the germline ends. From cysteine to phenylalanine, the CDR3 is 16 amino acids long. Only the CDR3 part of the read is kept: 48 bases, read in frame from the first base.